Sequencing of this TCR beta chain was carried out in a study of post-analysis software for immune sequencing data (dated by TCRdb to between 2014 and 2016). Turning to the overall study: The recorded disease courses included relapsing-remitting, secondary progressive and progressive-relapsing multiple sclerosis, and some patients had no subtype annotation. A subset of samples was prepared in parallel using single-end sample barcoding, then pooled and co-amplified after Illumina adapter ligation. The patient repertoires were compared against approximately eleven previously published healthy control repertoires obtained from donors aged 6 to 25 years.

Paper-wide results and their limitations: Significantly higher frequencies in patients than in controls were found for roughly five TRBV segments, including TRBV5-6, TRBV5-1 and TRBV20-1. The control group was slightly older than the multiple sclerosis patient group. Direct clustering with F measure revealed strong co-clustering of samples prepared in the same batch, which led to a batch-effect correction. Normalized Chao1 diversity was significantly lower in multiple sclerosis patients than controls, suggesting substantial peripheral T-cell clonal expansion.

The CDR3 runs 13 amino acids, cysteine and phenylalanine included. Just the 39-base CDR3 DNA is kept, in frame starting at base 1. Cut back by 3 bases and 5 bases, the V and J ends lie 10 bases apart. The germline V gene specifies SGHVS as CDR1 and FQNEAQ as CDR2. The library relied on PCR. The sample was run on an Illumina HiSeq 2500. To reduce PCR and sequencing biases, unique molecular identifiers were incorporated into the TCR beta cDNA libraries. Per 1 to 10 million input T cells, around 500,000 cDNA molecules were obtained, such that each molecule approximated one T cell. The patient libraries were prepared and sequenced with the same protocol used for the earlier healthy control dataset. Samples belonging to the same batch were prepared together, multiplexed and sequenced on a shared HiSeq lane. Turning to the authors' computational methods: Raw barcoded reads were processed with MIGEC, discarding single-read molecular identifier groups before consensus assembly and CDR3 extraction. VDJtools was used for post-analysis of the clonotype tables, with diversity normalized by down-sampling every dataset to the smallest sample size. Repertoire overlap clustering matched CDR3 amino acid but not nucleotide sequences to correct batch-related cross-sample contamination. In-frame beta chains were kept once TCRdb had trimmed the public reads at Q25 with fastp and called clones with MiXCR. Entries that share a CDR3 protein sequence are merged under the most common genes and DNA. It is TCRdb's table, rather than the study itself, that gives the V and J calls and clone size. In all, the sample holds 400,000 to 500,000 distinct CDR3 sequences, and 30% to 40% of those were seen once. The ten most abundant clones make up 7.5% to 8.5% of the sample.

To demonstrate the VDJtools post-analysis software, the study profiled TCR beta repertoires from the peripheral blood of 10 to 15 young patients with multiple sclerosis. The multiple sclerosis patients were children and adolescents between roughly 6 and 17 years of age. There are a few counts of this clonotype. Its cognate antigen has yet to be identified. No base quality information exists; no much larger clone differs at one position. The chain was built from TRBV7-8 and TRBJ2-5; no D segment can be confidently identified. Sequenced input: blood. The TCR was taken from a girl aged 2 to 10 with multiple sclerosis. The nucleotide sequence reads as follows: TGTGCCAGCAGCTTGTTAGGACCGGAGACCCAGTACTTC. Its coded protein is CASSLLGPETQYF.